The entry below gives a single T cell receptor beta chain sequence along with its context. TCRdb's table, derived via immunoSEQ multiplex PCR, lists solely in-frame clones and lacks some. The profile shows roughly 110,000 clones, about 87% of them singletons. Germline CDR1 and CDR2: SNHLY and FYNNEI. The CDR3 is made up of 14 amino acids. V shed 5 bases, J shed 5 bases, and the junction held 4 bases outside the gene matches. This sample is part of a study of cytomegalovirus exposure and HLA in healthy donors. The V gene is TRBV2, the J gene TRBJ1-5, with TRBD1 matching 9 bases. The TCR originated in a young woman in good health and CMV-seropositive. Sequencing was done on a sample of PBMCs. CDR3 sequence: CASSRTGVYQPQHF. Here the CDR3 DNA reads TGTGCCAGCAGTCGGACAGGGGTTTATCAGCCCCAGCATTTT.